Listed below are T cell receptor beta chains from one sample, sequenced in a study of CXCR3-negative and CXCR3-positive naive CD8 T cells. TCRdb reprocessed the 5' RACE reads and reports one entry per CDR3 protein, with no DNA. The sample table includes more than 45,000 distinct CDR3 sequences. Material: naive CXCR3- CD8+ T cells from blood. The receptors stem from a human donor in good health. Some clones in this sample may be carry-over from other donors' samples. Both conserved end residues are part of each CDR3. Fields, in order: J gene, V gene, clone size, CDR3 protein. Expanded clones are given a class, and other clones once, few, many or no size at all.

J: TRBJ1-1; V: TRBV7-2; size: .; CDR3: CASGAGGNTEAFF
J: TRBJ2-3; V: TRBV29-1; size: .; CDR3: CSVELGQGPDTQYF
J: TRBJ2-4; V: TRBV7-8; size: .; CDR3: CASSPSRGVKNIQYF
J: TRBJ2-1; V: TRBV29-1; size: .; CDR3: CSADREDSASDEQFF
J: TRBJ2-1; V: TRBV15; size: .; CDR3: CATSTGQGALDEQFF
J: TRBJ1-5; V: TRBV7-9; size: .; CDR3: CASSQTGGDQPHHF
J: TRBJ2-7; V: TRBV29-1; size: medium-sized; CDR3: CSVSQTGAQSYEQYF
J: TRBJ2-7; V: TRBV7-2; size: .; CDR3: CASSLPASGEPSYEQYF
J: TRBJ2-3; V: TRBV29-1; size: .; CDR3: CSVTFYFGTSTDTQYF
J: TRBJ1-2; V: TRBV29-1; size: .; CDR3: CSANDGTPGGYTF
J: TRBJ2-3; V: TRBV10-1; size: .; CDR3: CASSYNRTAKISTGTQYF
J: TRBJ1-2; V: TRBV29-1; size: .; CDR3: CSVDQGRIYGYTF
J: TRBJ1-5; V: TRBV12-3/TRBV12-4; size: .; CDR3: CASFPGNQPQHF
J: TRBJ2-2; V: TRBV5-5; size: .; CDR3: CASSLFRAGGTGELFF
J: TRBJ2-7; V: TRBV4-1; size: .; CDR3: CASSQDGNEQYF
J: TRBJ2-1; V: TRBV14; size: .; CDR3: CASSQDYGPRSYNEQFF